A single sample gave rise to the 12 T cell receptor beta chains below, sequenced in a study of blood T cell repertoires in COVID-19. Only in-frame clones appear in the TCRdb table, and some are missing; sequencing was by immunoSEQ multiplex PCR. The sample contains some 220,000 clones, 84% of which appear only once. Sequencing was performed on peripheral blood. The receptor source for this set is a man aged 50-59 years with active or convalescent COVID-19.

The table lists this clone with a count of one. The chain recombines TRBV6-2 or TRBV6-3 with TRBJ1-1; weak D call: TRBD1 (5 bases). Germline V gene lookup returns CDR1 MNHEY and CDR2 SVGEGT. The CDR3 covers 16 residues. The V and J ends lost 0 bases and 0 bases respectively, with 11 bases between them. The CDR3 loop reads CASSYSTQALNTEAFF. As DNA, the CDR3 is TGTGCCAGCAGTTACTCGACACAGGCCCTGAACACTGAAGCTTTCTTT.

This clone turned up a few times. V is TRBV19 and J is TRBJ2-2, with D possibly matching TRBD1 (6 bases). Trimming took off 3 bases at V and 3 bases at J, with 20 bases between the two ends. The CDR3 runs to 18 residues. Germline CDR1 LNHDA, CDR2 SQIVND (reference sequence). The CDR3 DNA reads TGTGCCAGTAGTATCGCACAGGGACGACGATTGGACACCGGGGAGCTGTTTTTT. It yields the protein CASSIAQGRRLDTGELFF.

The genes are TRBV5-1 and TRBJ1-3; 9 positions match TRBD1. The CDR3 spans 18 residues. Trimming took 0 bases from V and 0 from J; bases not matched to a gene: 7. The germline CDR1 and CDR2 sequences are SGHRS and YFSETQ. This CDR3 is CASSLDPGQGYSGNTIYF. Here the CDR3 DNA reads TGCGCCAGCAGCTTGGATCCGGGACAGGGTTACTCTGGAAACACCATATATTTT.

Worth noting for this clone: This CDR3 is also generated by other DNA sequences in the sample. The chain couples TRBV2 to TRBJ2-3; no definite D call. The CDR3 runs 11 residues. Germline assignment: CDR1 SNHLY and CDR2 FYNNEI. V was clipped by 6 bases and J by 2 bases, with 3 bases between them. The CDR3 sequence is CASSYTDTQYF. In nucleotides, the CDR3 is TGTGCCAGCAGCTACACAGATACGCAGTATTTT. The variable domain in full, with the rest retrieved from reference TRBV2 and TRBJ2-3, is EPEVTQTPSHQVTQMGQEVILRCVPISNHLYFYWYRQILGQKVEFLVSFYNNEISEKSEIFDDQFSVERPDGSNFTLKIRSTKLEDSAMYFCASSYTDTQYFGPGTRLTVL.

The chain couples TRBV15 to TRBJ2-7; 9 positions match TRBD1. The CDR3 is 16 amino acids. V lost 0 bases, J lost 4 bases, and 7 bases stayed unmatched. Germline CDR1 is LNHNV and CDR2 is YYDKDF (reference sequence). The CDR3 DNA reads TGTGCCACCAGCAGAGATCTCCCGGGACAGGGTTACGAGCAGTACTTC. It codes for CATSRDLPGQGYEQYF.

This chain joins TRBV30 and TRBJ1-4, with unresolved D. The V gene lost 2 bases and the J gene lost 4 bases, with 14 bases spanning the gap. The length of the CDR3 is 15 residues. Germline CDR1 GTSNPN, CDR2 SVGIG (reference sequence). The CDR3 DNA is TGTGCCTGGAGTTCCGGGAAGGCGATTAATGAAAAACTGTTTTTT. Translation gives CAWSSGKAINEKLFF.

The CDR3, as DNA: TGTGCCAGCAGTTTAGAGACAGGGGGTAAGGCTAATGAAAAACTGTTTTTT. This codes for CASSLETGGKANEKLFF. The gene calls are TRBV27 and TRBJ1-4; 9 bases line up with TRBD1. The CDR3 length is 17 residues. The junction had 7 bases not matched to a gene; V was cut back by 2 bases and J by 3 bases. In germline, CDR1 is MNHEY, CDR2 SMNVEV (reference sequence).

V usage is TRBV3-1 (or the pseudogene TRBV3-2) and J usage is TRBJ2-5, with 12 bases lining up with TRBD2. Trimming took 1 base from V and 3 from J; bases not matched to a gene: 6. Germline CDR1 LGHDT, CDR2 YNNKEL (reference sequence). The CDR3 spans 17 residues. The CDR3 loop is CASSQAGLAGGEETQYF. Written as DNA, the CDR3 is TGTGCCAGCAGCCAAGCGGGGCTAGCGGGGGGGGAAGAGACCCAGTACTTC.

The gene calls are TRBV10-2 and TRBJ2-1; 7 bases map to TRBD2. The CDR3 runs 14 residues. With 7 bases clipped from V and 12 bases from J, the junction kept 15 bases outside the gene matches. Germline V lookup: CDR1 WSHSY, CDR2 SAAADI. The CDR3 DNA is TGCGCCAGCACCGGGGACTATTCCCCGTATCCGCAGTTCTTC. Its protein is CASTGDYSPYPQFF.

CDR3 region: CASSLGQASGNTIYF. DNA for the CDR3: TGTGCCAGCAGTTTAGGACAGGCCTCTGGAAACACCATATATTTT. This chain connects TRBV28 to TRBJ1-3; 7 positions agree with TRBD1. CDR1 and CDR2 from the germline V gene are MDHEN and SYDVKM. V gave up 2 bases and J gave up 0 bases; unmatched junction bases: 1. This CDR3 is built from 15 residues.

The chain combines TRBV4-1 with TRBJ2-3; D unresolved. Germline V gene lookup returns CDR1 MGHRA and CDR2 YSYEKL. The CDR3 is 18 amino acids. V lost 1 base, J lost 0 bases, and 17 bases lay in between. This chain's CDR3 is CASSQVSFTAASTDTQYF. DNA for the CDR3: TGCGCCAGCAGCCAAGTTTCGTTCACAGCCGCAAGCACAGATACGCAGTATTTT.

This chain uses TRBV15 with TRBJ2-3, with 9 bases fitting TRBD1. The CDR3 contains 15 residues. V shed 1 base, J shed 3 bases, and the junction held 2 bases outside the gene matches. Per germline, CDR1 LNHNV and CDR2 YYDKDF (reference sequence). CDR3 in amino acids: CATSRGGQGTDTQYF. As DNA, the CDR3 is TGTGCCACCAGCAGAGGTGGACAGGGGACAGATACGCAGTATTTT.